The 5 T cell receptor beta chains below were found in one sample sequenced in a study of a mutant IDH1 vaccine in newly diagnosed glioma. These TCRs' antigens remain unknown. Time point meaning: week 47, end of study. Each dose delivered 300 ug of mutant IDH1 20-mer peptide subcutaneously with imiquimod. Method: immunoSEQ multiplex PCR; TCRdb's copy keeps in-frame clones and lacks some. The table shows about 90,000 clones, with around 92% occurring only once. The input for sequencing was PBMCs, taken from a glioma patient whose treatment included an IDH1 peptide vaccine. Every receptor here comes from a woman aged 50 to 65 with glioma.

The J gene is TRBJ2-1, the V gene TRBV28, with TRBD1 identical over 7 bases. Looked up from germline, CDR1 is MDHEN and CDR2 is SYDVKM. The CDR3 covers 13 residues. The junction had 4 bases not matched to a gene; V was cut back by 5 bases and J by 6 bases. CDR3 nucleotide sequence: TGTGCCAGCAGTCTGACAGGGATCAATGAGCAGTTCTTC. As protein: CASSLTGINEQFF.

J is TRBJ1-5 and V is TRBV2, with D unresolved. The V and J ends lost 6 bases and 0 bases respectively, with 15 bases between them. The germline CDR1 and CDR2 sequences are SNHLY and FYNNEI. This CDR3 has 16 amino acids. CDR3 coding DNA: TGTGCCAGCAGCAAAACCCAAGGGTATAGCAATCAGCCCCAGCATTTT. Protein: CASSKTQGYSNQPQHF.

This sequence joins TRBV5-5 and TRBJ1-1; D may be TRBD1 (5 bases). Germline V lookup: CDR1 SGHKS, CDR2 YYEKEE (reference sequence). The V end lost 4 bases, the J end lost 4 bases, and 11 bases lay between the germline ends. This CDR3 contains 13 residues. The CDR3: CASSPRVGTEAFF. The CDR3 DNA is TGTGCCAGCAGCCCCAGGGTGGGCACTGAAGCTTTCTTT.

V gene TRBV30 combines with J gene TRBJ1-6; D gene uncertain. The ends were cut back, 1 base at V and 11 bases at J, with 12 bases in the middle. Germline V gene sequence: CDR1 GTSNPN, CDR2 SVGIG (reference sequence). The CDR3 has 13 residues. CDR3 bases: TGTGCCTGGAGTGCTAACCGTCTACCACCCCTCCACTTT. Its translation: CAWSANRLPPLHF.

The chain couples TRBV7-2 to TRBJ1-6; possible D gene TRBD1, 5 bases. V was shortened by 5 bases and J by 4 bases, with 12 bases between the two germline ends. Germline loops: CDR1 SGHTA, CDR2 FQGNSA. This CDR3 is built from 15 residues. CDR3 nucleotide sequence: TGTGCCAGCAGCCTGGGGACTCGGTATAATTCACCCCTCCACTTT. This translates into CASSLGTRYNSPLHF.